This TCR beta chain originates from a study of CD8 T cells in ankylosing spondylitis. Germline CDR1 is MRHNA and CDR2 is SNTAGT. V was shortened by 3 bases and J by 4 bases, with 10 bases between the two germline ends. The CDR3 contains 14 residues. Notes on this clonotype: No antigen is known for it.

Study-wide points: In synovial fluid and blood from reactive arthritis, some motif variants were previously reported. The study looked at matched synovial fluid samples from ankylosing spondylitis patients. Disease-linked clones were reported to be significantly enriched there. Disease-linked clones bore a CD8+ phenotype and were relatively rare in peripheral blood. About 8 highly homologous variants made up a TCR beta motif that seemed to typify ankylosing spondylitis blood.

Quantitative barcoded 5'-RACE was used to prepare TCR beta libraries. Via MiXCR, TCRdb re-called the 5' RACE reads, giving one row per CDR3 protein. The sample has a few hundred thousand distinct CDR3 sequences, more than 9.5% seen once. The material sequenced was blood, either unsorted or a sorted T cell fraction (not recorded which). The rearrangement links TRBV6-4 to TRBJ2-1; D unclear. The sequence was collected from a male donor with ankylosing spondylitis. As DNA, the CDR3 is TGTGCCAGCAGTGAACAGAAGGGTTACAATGAGCAGTTCTTC. Protein: CASSEQKGYNEQFF.